This T cell receptor (beta chain) was identified during a study of blood T cells in healthy people across ages. Broader study findings: The fall in TCR beta diversity per million T cells was roughly linear with age.

Worth noting for this clonotype: Its cognate antigen is unknown.

The CDR3 is 19 residues long. V shed 4 bases, J shed 5 bases, and the junction held 19 bases outside the gene matches. The germline CDR1 and CDR2 sequences are KGHDR and SFDVKD. Using a J-beta primer mix together with a sample-barcoded 5' primer, a second PCR was run for about 6 to 12 cycles. Individual samples furnished no less than 3 million CDR3-containing paired-end reads apiece. One entry per CDR3 protein results from TCRdb running MiXCR on the 5' RACE reads. Altogether around 280,000 distinct CDR3 sequences are present, about 25% being singletons, with the ten largest covering about 30%. No fewer than 6.5 million PBMCs went into each sample.

V and J are TRBV24-1 and TRBJ2-1, with 7 bases identical to TRBD1. Sequenced sample: blood. The sequence came from a woman aged 65 to 85 in good health. The CDR3 DNA reads TGTGCCACCAGTGACCCAGGGGGTGGCAGACCCGGTGACCACAATGAGCAGTTCTTC. Encoded protein: CATSDPGGGRPGDHNEQFF.